The following is a TCR beta chain sequence with its context. The source of the sample is a study of T cell changes during pregnancy in multiple sclerosis. Sequenced by immunoSEQ multiplex PCR; TCRdb stores in-frame clones only, minus some. The sample yields tens of thousands of clones, roughly 90% seen once. The CDR3 is made up of 17 amino acids. The V and J ends lost 0 bases and 8 bases respectively, with 19 bases between them. Germline V lookup: CDR1 LGHNA, CDR2 YSLEER. J is TRBJ1-4 and V is TRBV4-3; no reliable D call. The sequencing here drew on CD4+ T cells from peripheral blood mononuclear cells, taken in the third trimester of pregnancy. The TCR comes from a female donor in good health, enrolled as a control in a pregnancy study. The CDR3 DNA follows: TGCGCCAGCAGCCAAGATCATCCGGCCCAAGGCGGCGAAAAACTGTTTTTT. Translating gives CASSQDHPAQGGEKLFF.